Below are 27 T cell receptor beta chains sequenced from a single sample in a study of cytomegalovirus exposure and HLA in healthy donors. Some clones are missing from TCRdb's copy, which holds only in-frame ones; the method was immunoSEQ multiplex PCR. This sample yields a few hundred thousand clones, of which 85% to 95% are seen a single time; 1% to 1.2% belongs to the top ten. Sequencing was done on a sample of PBMCs. The receptors here all came from a woman younger than 35 in good health and CMV-seronegative.

Only a few counts were recorded for this clone. The rearrangement joins TRBV2 to TRBJ1-2; D not certain. This CDR3 has 12 amino acids. Germline V gene data show CDR1 as SNHLY and CDR2 as FYNNEI. The V end was cut by 10 bases, the J end by 4 bases, with 13 bases between. The CDR3 region is CATQAGRYGYTF. The CDR3 DNA is TGTGCCACTCAAGCGGGCCGCTATGGCTACACCTTC.

The chain joins TRBV5-1 to TRBJ2-5; maybe TRBD1 (6 bases). This CDR3 region has 14 residues. V lost 4 bases, J lost 7 bases, and 17 bases lay in between. The germline CDR1 and CDR2 sequences are SGHRS and YFSETQ. DNA of the CDR3: TGCGCCAGCAGCCCGAGACAGGACCCTGGGACCCAGTACTTC. Its translation: CASSPRQDPGTQYF. The full variable domain, completed using reference TRBV5-1 and TRBJ2-5, is KAGVTQTPRYLIKTRGQQVTLSCSPISGHRSVSWYQQTPGQGLQFLFEYFSETQRNKGNFPGRFSGRQFSNSRSEMNVSTLELGDSALYLCASSPRQDPGTQYFGPGTRLLVL.

V is TRBV11-2 and J is TRBJ2-5; D may be TRBD1 (6 bases). The CDR3 is 15 residues long. Germline CDR1 and CDR2: SGHAT and FQNNGV. V was pared by 2 bases and J by 4 bases, with 14 bases between. The CDR3 is CASSLTLDSTETQYF. CDR3 coding DNA: TGTGCCAGCAGCTTAACCCTGGACAGTACAGAGACCCAGTACTTC.

This chain joins TRBV14 and TRBJ2-1, with TRBD2 matching 9 bases. Germline CDR1 SGHDN, CDR2 FVKESK. The CDR3 spans 18 residues. V lost 3 bases, J lost 4 bases, and 13 bases stayed unmatched. Here the CDR3 DNA reads TGTGCCAGCAGCCATCTGAGAAATAGCGGGAGAGGTTACAATGAGCAGTTCTTC. This encodes CASSHLRNSGRGYNEQFF.

The genes are TRBV5-1 and TRBJ2-4; 7 bases line up with TRBD1. The V segment lost 0 bases and the J segment 4 bases; nucleotides outside the gene matches: 7. CDR3 length equals 16 residues. Germline values: CDR1 SGHRS, CDR2 YFSETQ. The CDR3 DNA sequence: TGCGCCAGCAGCTTGGCAGGGGGATTGGGTAAAAACATTCAGTACTTC. Encoded protein: CASSLAGGLGKNIQYF.

This clone has just one count. This chain joins TRBV5-4 and TRBJ2-7; the D gene is possibly TRBD1 (5 bases). Trimming stripped 4 bases from V and 5 bases from J, with 16 bases between. The CDR3 length is 14 residues. From germline, CDR1 is SGHNT and CDR2 YYREEE (reference sequence). This CDR3 reads CASSPPSRVHEQYF. As DNA, the CDR3 is TGTGCCAGCAGCCCCCCCAGCAGGGTCCACGAGCAGTACTTC.

This chain connects TRBV30 to TRBJ2-3, with 8 bases that match TRBD1. J was trimmed by 3 bases and V by 3 bases; bases with no gene match: 11. The CDR3 has 16 amino acids. From germline, CDR1 is GTSNPN and CDR2 SVGIG (reference sequence). CDR3 sequence: CAWRHSDRAGTDTQYF. The CDR3 DNA sequence: TGTGCCTGGAGGCATTCGGACAGGGCGGGTACAGATACGCAGTATTTT.

The chain carries TRBV16 and TRBJ2-1, with 13 bases that match TRBD2. Losses at the gene ends were 5 bases for V and 5 bases for J; bases not matched to a gene: 6. The CDR3 has 16 residues. The V gene's germline CDR1 is KGHSY and CDR2 FQNENV. CDR3 protein: CASSARLAGGHNEQFF. In DNA, the CDR3 is TGTGCCAGCAGCGCGAGACTAGCGGGAGGACACAATGAGCAGTTCTTC.

This chain joins TRBV30 and TRBJ1-2; the D gene is possibly TRBD1 (5 bases). Trimming left V 0 bases short and J 7 bases short, with 12 bases between. Germline lookup yields CDR1 GTSNPN and CDR2 SVGIG (reference sequence). This CDR3 has 13 amino acids. CDR3 in DNA: TGTGCCTGGAGTGTACCAGGGATGAGTGGCTACACCTTC. This codes for CAWSVPGMSGYTF.

This clone appeared once. This chain links TRBV6-1 with TRBJ2-7; D remains unclear. The germline gives CDR1 MNHNS, CDR2 SASEGT. Deletions cut 8 bases from V and 9 bases from J, with 17 bases between. The CDR3 consists of 12 residues. The CDR3 coding sequence is TGTGCCAGCCCACAACGGGTTCTTGGGCAGTACTTC. Amino acids: CASPQRVLGQYF.

This chain connects TRBV19 to TRBJ2-2; weak D call: TRBD2 (6 bases). The V end lost 5 bases, the J end lost 0 bases, and 22 bases lay between the germline ends. CDR3 size: 19 residues. Germline CDR1 and CDR2: LNHDA and SQIVND (reference sequence). The CDR3 DNA follows: TGTGCCAGTAGTCCCCGATGGAGGGCGCAGACCACGAACACCGGGGAGCTGTTTTTT. As protein: CASSPRWRAQTTNTGELFF.

This chain joins TRBV6-5 and TRBJ2-7, with D hard to call. Trimming removed 0 bases from V and 2 bases from J, with 8 bases in between. The germline V gene has CDR1 MNHEY and CDR2 SVGAGI. This CDR3 comprises 14 residues. CDR3 nucleotides: TGTGCCAGCAGTTACTCTGGAGAGCCCTACGAGCAGTACTTC. Translation gives CASSYSGEPYEQYF.

The rearrangement links TRBV18 to TRBJ2-1; 8 bases are shared with TRBD2. CDR3 length equals 15 residues. Trimming at V came to 8 bases and at J to 4 bases, leaving 10 bases not matched to a gene. The germline CDR1 and CDR2 sequences are KGHSH and LQKENI. As DNA, the CDR3 is TGTGCCAGCCGTTTAGTGCGGGAGGTTTACAATGAGCAGTTCTTC. Its protein is CASRLVREVYNEQFF.

The chain is built from TRBV19 and TRBJ2-1, with 10 bases matching TRBD1. This CDR3 has 16 residues. Germline values: CDR1 LNHDA, CDR2 SQIVND (reference sequence). With V trimmed by 6 bases and J by 7 bases, 12 bases remained unmatched. The DNA of the CDR3 is TGTGCCAGTAGCCCCACCGGGACAGGGGAGTGGAATGAGCAGTTCTTC. Amino acids: CASSPTGTGEWNEQFF. Complete variable domain (other parts from reference TRBV19 and TRBJ2-1): DGGITQSPKYLFRKEGQNVTLSCEQNLNHDAMYWYRQDPGQGLRLIYYSQIVNDFQKGDIAEGYSVSREKKESFPLTVTSAQKNPTAFYLCASSPTGTGEWNEQFFGPGTRLTVL.

The genes are TRBV5-1 and TRBJ2-1; no reliable D call. Trimming stripped 0 bases from V and 3 bases from J, with 10 bases between. There are 15 residues in the CDR3. Germline CDR1 is SGHRS and CDR2 is YFSETQ. CDR3: CASSLATRLYNEQFF. The CDR3, as DNA: TGCGCCAGCAGCTTGGCTACCAGACTCTACAATGAGCAGTTCTTC. Full variable domain (missing parts from reference TRBV5-1 and TRBJ2-1): KAGVTQTPRYLIKTRGQQVTLSCSPISGHRSVSWYQQTPGQGLQFLFEYFSETQRNKGNFPGRFSGRQFSNSRSEMNVSTLELGDSALYLCASSLATRLYNEQFFGPGTRLTVL.

This rearrangement joins TRBV7-9 to TRBJ1-2; 9 positions agree with TRBD1. V shed 5 bases and J 7 bases; nucleotides not matched to a gene: 8. This CDR3 has 14 amino acids. CDR1 and CDR2 from the germline V gene are SEHNR and FQNEAQ (reference sequence). The CDR3 here is CASSPPTGGFGYTF. Written as DNA, the CDR3 is TGTGCCAGCAGCCCTCCCACAGGGGGCTTTGGCTACACCTTC.

This chain joins TRBV5-8 and TRBJ1-6; D ambiguous. The germline V gene encodes CDR1 SGHTS and CDR2 YDEGEE. The CDR3 runs to 14 residues. Trimming removed 10 bases from V and 4 bases from J, with 15 bases in between. CDR3 coding DNA: TGTGCCGGAGGACGAAGGGATTATAATTCACCCCTCCACTTT. This codes for CAGGRRDYNSPLHF.

The genes are TRBV5-1 and TRBJ1-1; D not certain. Between the trimmed V and J ends, which lost 4 bases and 10 bases, there was a span of 14 bases. This CDR3 region has 12 residues. Per germline, CDR1 SGHRS and CDR2 YFSETQ. CDR3: CASSPSTGAAFF. The CDR3 DNA follows: TGCGCCAGCAGCCCTTCTACGGGAGCAGCTTTCTTT.

The chain employs TRBV6-6 and TRBJ2-7; 9 positions agree with TRBD2. Germline trimming cut 7 bases from V and 6 bases from J; bases unmatched to any gene: 7. In germline, CDR1 is MNHNY, CDR2 SVGAGI (reference sequence). This CDR3 is 13 amino acids long. The CDR3, as DNA: TGTGCCAGCACACTTAGCGGGAGTTCCGAGCAGTACTTC. Its translation is CASTLSGSSEQYF.

This clone was seen more than once but under ten times. The rearrangement uses TRBV6-1 and TRBJ2-7; D is perhaps TRBD1 (6 bases). CDR3 size: 12 residues. Deletions cut 10 bases from V and 4 bases from J, with 14 bases between. Germline assignment: CDR1 MNHNS and CDR2 SASEGT. DNA for the CDR3: TGTGCCACCCAGAGCAGGGGTTACGAGCAGTACTTC. Residues: CATQSRGYEQYF.

The chain employs TRBV7-9 and TRBJ2-2; weak D call: TRBD1 (5 bases). From germline, CDR1 is SEHNR and CDR2 FQNEAQ (reference sequence). The CDR3 sequence is 17 residues long. V shed 6 bases and J shed 5 bases, with 22 bases lying between them. The CDR3 sequence is CASRARFAQGITGELFF. The DNA of the CDR3 is TGTGCCAGCAGGGCCCGATTTGCTCAGGGTATTACCGGGGAGCTGTTTTTT.

The genes are TRBV27 and TRBJ2-3; D unclear. This CDR3 spans 15 amino acids. CDR1 and CDR2 from the germline V gene are MNHEY and SMNVEV (reference sequence). With 6 bases removed from V and 5 bases from J, the gap between germline ends came to 18 bases. The CDR3 region is CASSILAPGGDTQYF. The CDR3 coding sequence is TGTGCCAGCAGCATTCTGGCACCGGGTGGAGATACGCAGTATTTT.

The rearrangement joins TRBV6-8 to TRBJ1-5; TRBD1 is a possible D gene (5 bases). The CDR3 is made up of 18 amino acids. Trimming pared 3 bases from V and 9 bases from J, leaving 27 bases between. Germline assignment: CDR1 MNHGY and CDR2 SAAAGT. The CDR3 loop is CASSYGDRRSPSIGPQHF. CDR3 nucleotides: TGTGCCAGCAGTTATGGAGACAGAAGATCCCCCTCCATTGGGCCCCAGCATTTT.

The chain combines TRBV19 with TRBJ1-1; TRBD1 is a possible D gene (5 bases). CDR1 and CDR2 (germline): LNHDA, SQIVND (reference sequence). The CDR3 length is 14 residues. Trimming left V 0 bases short and J 3 bases short, with 8 bases between. CDR3: CASSIDGTYTEAFF. Written as DNA, the CDR3 is TGTGCCAGTAGTATAGATGGGACTTACACTGAAGCTTTCTTT.

The chain is built from TRBV4-2 and TRBJ2-4; TRBD2 matches at 7 bases. Trimming at V came to 3 bases and at J to 6 bases, leaving 14 bases not matched to a gene. This CDR3 contains 17 residues. In germline, CDR1 is LGHNA, CDR2 YNFKEQ. DNA for the CDR3: TGTGCCAGCAGCCAGACCCGCGCCTCCGGGACTACAAACATTCAGTACTTC. Encoded protein: CASSQTRASGTTNIQYF.

V usage is TRBV19 and J usage is TRBJ1-4; 10 bases are shared with TRBD1. J lost 7 bases, V lost 3 bases, and 14 bases had no gene match. The germline V gene has CDR1 LNHDA and CDR2 SQIVND (reference sequence). The CDR3 is 18 amino acids. The CDR3 spells CASSIVRQGAGFGEKLFF. The CDR3 DNA reads TGTGCCAGTAGTATCGTGAGACAGGGGGCCGGATTTGGTGAAAAACTGTTTTTT.

The chain combines TRBV30 with TRBJ1-2; no firm D call. The germline CDR1 and CDR2 sequences are GTSNPN and SVGIG (reference sequence). V shed 2 bases and J shed 4 bases, with 11 bases lying between them. The CDR3 is 13 amino acids. CDR3: CAWSPRGGYGYTF. The DNA of the CDR3 is TGTGCCTGGAGTCCCCGGGGAGGCTATGGCTACACCTTC.